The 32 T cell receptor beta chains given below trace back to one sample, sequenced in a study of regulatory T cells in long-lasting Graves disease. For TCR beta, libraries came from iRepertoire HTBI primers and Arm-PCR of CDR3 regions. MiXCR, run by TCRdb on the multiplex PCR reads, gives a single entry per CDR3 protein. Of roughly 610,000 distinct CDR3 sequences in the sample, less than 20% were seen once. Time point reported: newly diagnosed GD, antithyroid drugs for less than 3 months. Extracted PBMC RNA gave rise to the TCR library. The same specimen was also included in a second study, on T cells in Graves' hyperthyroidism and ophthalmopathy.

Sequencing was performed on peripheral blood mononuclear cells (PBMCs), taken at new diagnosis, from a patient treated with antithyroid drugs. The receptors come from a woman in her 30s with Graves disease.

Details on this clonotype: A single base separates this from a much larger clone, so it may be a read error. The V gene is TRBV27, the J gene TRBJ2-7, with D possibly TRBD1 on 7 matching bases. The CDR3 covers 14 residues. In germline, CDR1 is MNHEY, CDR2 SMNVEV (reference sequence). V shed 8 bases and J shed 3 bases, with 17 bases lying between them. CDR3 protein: CASGYRQGGYEQYF. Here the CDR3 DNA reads TGTGCCAGCGGTTATCGCCAGGGGGGCTACGAGCAGTACTTC.

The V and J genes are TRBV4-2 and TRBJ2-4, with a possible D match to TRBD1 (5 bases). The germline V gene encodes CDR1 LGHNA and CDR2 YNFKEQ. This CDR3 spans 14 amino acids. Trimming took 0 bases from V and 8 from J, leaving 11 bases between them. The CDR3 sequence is CASSQDSRVDIQYF. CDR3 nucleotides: TGTGCCAGCAGCCAAGATAGCAGGGTGGACATTCAGTACTTC.

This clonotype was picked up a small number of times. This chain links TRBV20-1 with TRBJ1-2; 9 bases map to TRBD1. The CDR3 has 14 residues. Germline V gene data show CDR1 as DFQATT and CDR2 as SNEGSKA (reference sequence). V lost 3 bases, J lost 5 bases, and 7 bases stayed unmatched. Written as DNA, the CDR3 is TGCAGTGCTAGCCAACAGGGGGCGGAATATGGCTACACCTTC. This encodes CSASQQGAEYGYTF.

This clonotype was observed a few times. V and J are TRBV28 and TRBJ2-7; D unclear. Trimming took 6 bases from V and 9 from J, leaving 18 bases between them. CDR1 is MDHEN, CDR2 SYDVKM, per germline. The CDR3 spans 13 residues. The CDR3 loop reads CASSSKSFMGQYF. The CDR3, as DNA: TGTGCCAGCAGCTCAAAATCCTTTATGGGGCAGTACTTC.

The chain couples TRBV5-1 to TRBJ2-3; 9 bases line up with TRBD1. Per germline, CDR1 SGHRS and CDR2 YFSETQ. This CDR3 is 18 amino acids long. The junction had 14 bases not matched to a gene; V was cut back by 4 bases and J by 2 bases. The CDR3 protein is CASSPSNPGQGFTDTQYF. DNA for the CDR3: TGCGCCAGCAGCCCAAGCAATCCGGGACAGGGATTCACAGATACGCAGTATTTT.

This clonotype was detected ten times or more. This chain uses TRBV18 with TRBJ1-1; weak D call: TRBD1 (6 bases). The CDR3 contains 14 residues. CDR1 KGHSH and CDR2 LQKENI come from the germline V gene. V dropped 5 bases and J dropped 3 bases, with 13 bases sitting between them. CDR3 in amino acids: CASSFHRGDTEAFF. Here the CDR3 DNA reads TGTGCCAGCTCATTTCATAGGGGGGACACTGAAGCTTTCTTT.

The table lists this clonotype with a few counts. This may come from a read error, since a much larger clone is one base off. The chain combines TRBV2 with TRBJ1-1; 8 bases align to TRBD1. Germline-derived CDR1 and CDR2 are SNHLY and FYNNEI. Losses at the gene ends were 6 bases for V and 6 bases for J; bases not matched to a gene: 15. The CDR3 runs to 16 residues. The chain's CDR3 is CASRTGQGHGRAEAFF. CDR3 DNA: TGTGCCAGCAGGACCGGACAGGGTCATGGTAGGGCTGAAGCTTTCTTT. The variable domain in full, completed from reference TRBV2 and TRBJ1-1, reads EPEVTQTPSHQVTQMGQEVILRCVPISNHLYFYWYRQILGQKVEFLVSFYNNEISEKSEIFDDQFSVERPDGSNFTLKIRSTKLEDSAMYFCASRTGQGHGRAEAFFGQGTRLTVV.

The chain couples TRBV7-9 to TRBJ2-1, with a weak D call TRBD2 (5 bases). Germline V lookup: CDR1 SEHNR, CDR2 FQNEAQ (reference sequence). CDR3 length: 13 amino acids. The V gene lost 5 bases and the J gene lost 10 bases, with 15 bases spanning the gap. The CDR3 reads CASSPRTIAEQFF. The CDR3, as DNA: TGTGCCAGCAGCCCCCGTACCATAGCGGAGCAGTTCTTC.

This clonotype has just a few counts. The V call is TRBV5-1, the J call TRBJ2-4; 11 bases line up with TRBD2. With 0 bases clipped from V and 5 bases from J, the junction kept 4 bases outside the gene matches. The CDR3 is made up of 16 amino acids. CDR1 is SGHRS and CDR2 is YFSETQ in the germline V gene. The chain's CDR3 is CASSLGLAGIQNIQYF. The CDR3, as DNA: TGCGCCAGCAGCTTGGGACTAGCGGGAATCCAAAACATTCAGTACTTC.

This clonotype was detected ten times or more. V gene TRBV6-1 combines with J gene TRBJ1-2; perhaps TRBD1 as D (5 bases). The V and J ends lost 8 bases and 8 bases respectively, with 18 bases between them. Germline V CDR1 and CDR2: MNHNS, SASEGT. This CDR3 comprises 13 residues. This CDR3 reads CASRTPREQGYTF. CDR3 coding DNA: TGTGCCAGCCGCACCCCCAGGGAGCAAGGCTACACCTTC.

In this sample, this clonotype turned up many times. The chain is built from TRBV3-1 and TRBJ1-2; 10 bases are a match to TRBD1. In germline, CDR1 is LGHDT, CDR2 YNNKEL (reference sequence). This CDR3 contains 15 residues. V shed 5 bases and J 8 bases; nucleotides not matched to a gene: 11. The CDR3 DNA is TGTGCCAGCAGCAGACACGGGACAGGGGACACCGGCTACACCTTC. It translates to CASSRHGTGDTGYTF.

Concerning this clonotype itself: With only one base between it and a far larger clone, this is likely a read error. This chain's CDR3 is CASSYVGRAWNTEALF. DNA for the CDR3: TGTGCCAGCAGTTACGTTGGACGGGCGTGGAACACTGAAGCTTTGTTT. The V gene is TRBV6-2 or TRBV6-3, the J gene TRBJ1-1; no definite D call. This CDR3 spans 16 amino acids. From germline, CDR1 is MNHEY and CDR2 SVGEGT.

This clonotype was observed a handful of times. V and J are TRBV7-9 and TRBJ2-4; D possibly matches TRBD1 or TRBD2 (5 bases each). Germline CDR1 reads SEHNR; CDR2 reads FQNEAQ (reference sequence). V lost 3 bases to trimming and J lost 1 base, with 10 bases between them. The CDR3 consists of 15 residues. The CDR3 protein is CASSFVGEAKNIQYF. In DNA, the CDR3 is TGTGCCAGCAGCTTCGTGGGGGAGGCCAAAAACATTCAGTACTTC.

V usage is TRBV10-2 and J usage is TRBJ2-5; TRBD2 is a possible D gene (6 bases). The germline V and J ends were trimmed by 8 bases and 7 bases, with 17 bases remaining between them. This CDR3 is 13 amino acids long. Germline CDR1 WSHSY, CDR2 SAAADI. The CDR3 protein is CASAGIDPGTQYF. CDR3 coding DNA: TGCGCCAGCGCGGGGATAGATCCGGGGACCCAGTACTTC.

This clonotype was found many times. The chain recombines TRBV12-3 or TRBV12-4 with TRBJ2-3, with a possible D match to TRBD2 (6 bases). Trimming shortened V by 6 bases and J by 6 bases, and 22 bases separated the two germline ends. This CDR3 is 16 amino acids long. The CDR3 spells CASSRRQTLRGDTQYF. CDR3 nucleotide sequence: TGTGCCAGCAGCCGGAGACAGACCCTACGGGGGGATACGCAGTATTTT.

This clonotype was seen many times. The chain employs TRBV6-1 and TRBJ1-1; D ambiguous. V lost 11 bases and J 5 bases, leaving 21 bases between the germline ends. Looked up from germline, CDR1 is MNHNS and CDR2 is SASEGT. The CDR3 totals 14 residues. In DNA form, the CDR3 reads TGTGCCGGCGAAAGGTGGACTTTTGGGACTGAAGCTTTCTTT. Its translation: CAGERWTFGTEAFF.

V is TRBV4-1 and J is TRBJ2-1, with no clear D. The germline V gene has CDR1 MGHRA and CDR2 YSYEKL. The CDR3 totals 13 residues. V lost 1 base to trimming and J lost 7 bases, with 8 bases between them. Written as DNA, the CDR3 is TGCGCCAGCAGCCAAGGATTTGGGAATGAGCAGTTCTTC. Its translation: CASSQGFGNEQFF.

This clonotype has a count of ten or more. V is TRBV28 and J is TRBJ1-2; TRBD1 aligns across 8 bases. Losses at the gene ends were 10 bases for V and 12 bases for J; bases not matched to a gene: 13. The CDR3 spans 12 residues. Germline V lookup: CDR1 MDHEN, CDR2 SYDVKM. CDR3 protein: CATRGQGRHHTF. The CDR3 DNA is TGTGCCACCAGGGGGCAGGGACGTCATCACACCTTC.

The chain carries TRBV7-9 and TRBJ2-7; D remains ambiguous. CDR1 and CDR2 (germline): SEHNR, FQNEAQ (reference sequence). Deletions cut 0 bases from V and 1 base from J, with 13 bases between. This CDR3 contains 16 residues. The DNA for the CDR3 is TGTGCCAGCAGCTTAGCGCTCGGGTTAGGTTCCTACGAGCAGTACTTC. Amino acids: CASSLALGLGSYEQYF.

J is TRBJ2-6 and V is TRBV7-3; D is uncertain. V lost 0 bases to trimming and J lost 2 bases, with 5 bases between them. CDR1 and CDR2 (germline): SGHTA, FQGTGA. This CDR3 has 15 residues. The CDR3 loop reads CASSLTSTGANVLTF. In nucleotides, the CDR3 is TGTGCCAGCAGCTTAACCTCCACTGGGGCCAACGTCCTGACTTTC. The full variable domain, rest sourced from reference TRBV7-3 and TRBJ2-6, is GAGVSQTPSNKVTEKGKYVELRCDPISGHTALYWYRQSLGQGPEFLIYFQGTGAADDSGLPNDRFFAVRPEGSVSTLKIQRTERGDSAVYLCASSLTSTGANVLTFGAGSRLTVL.

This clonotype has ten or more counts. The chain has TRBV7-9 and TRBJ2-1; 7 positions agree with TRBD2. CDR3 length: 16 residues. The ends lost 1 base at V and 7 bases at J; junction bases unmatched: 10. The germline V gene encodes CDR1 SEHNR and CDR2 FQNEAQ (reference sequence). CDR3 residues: CASSLGLAVGGNEQFF. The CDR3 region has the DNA TGTGCCAGCAGCTTAGGGCTAGCGGTGGGAGGGAATGAGCAGTTCTTC.

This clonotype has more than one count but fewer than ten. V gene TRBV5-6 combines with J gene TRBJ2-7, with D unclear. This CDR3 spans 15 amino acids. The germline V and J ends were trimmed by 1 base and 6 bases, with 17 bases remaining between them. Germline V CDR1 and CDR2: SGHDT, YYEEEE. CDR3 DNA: TGTGCCAGCAGCTTGAGCTGGGGTGATGGCTTCGAGCAGTACTTC. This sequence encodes CASSLSWGDGFEQYF.

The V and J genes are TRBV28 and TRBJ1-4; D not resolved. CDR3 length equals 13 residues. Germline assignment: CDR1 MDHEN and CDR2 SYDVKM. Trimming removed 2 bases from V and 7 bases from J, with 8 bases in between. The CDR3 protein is CASSLRTVEKLFF. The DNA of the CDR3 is TGTGCCAGCAGTTTAAGGACTGTTGAAAAACTGTTTTTT. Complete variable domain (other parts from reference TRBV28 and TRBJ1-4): DVKVTQSSRYLVKRTGEKVFLECVQDMDHENMFWYRQDPGLGLRLIYFSYDVKMKEKGDIPEGYSVSREKKERFSLILESASTNQTSMYLCASSLRTVEKLFFGSGTQLSVL.

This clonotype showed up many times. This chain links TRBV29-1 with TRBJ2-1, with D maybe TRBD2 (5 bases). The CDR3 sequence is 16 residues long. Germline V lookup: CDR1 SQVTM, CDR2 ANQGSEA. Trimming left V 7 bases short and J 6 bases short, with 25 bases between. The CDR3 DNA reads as TGCAGCGGCTCCCCCTTTGGACCTCGAGGGAGCAATGAGCAGTTCTTC. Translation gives CSGSPFGPRGSNEQFF.

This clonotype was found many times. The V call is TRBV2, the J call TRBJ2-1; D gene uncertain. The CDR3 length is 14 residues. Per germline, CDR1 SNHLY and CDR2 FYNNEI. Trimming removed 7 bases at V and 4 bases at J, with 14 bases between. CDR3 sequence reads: CASTAGPQYNEQFF. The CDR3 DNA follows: TGTGCCAGCACGGCAGGACCCCAATACAATGAGCAGTTCTTC.

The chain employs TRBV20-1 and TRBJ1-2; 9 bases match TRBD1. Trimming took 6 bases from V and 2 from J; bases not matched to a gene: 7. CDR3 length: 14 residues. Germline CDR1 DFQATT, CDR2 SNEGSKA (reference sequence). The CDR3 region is CSASPGTGNYGYTF. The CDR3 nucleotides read TGCAGTGCAAGTCCCGGGACAGGGAACTATGGCTACACCTTC.

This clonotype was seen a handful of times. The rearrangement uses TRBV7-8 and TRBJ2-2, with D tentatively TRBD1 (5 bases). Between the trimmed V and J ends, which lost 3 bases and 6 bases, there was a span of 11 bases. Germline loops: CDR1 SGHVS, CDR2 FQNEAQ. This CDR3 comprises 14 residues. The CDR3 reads CASSLSRVSGELFF. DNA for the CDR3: TGTGCCAGCAGCTTGAGCAGGGTTTCCGGGGAGCTGTTTTTT.

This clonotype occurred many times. The CDR3 DNA reads TGTGCCTGGTCCCATGGAGGGGAGCAGTATTTT. Translation: CAWSHGGEQYF. This sequence joins TRBV30 and TRBJ2-3; TRBD2 is a possible D gene (6 bases). This CDR3 is built from 11 residues. Trimming left V 5 bases short and J 11 bases short, with 14 bases between. CDR1 and CDR2 (germline): GTSNPN, SVGIG (reference sequence).

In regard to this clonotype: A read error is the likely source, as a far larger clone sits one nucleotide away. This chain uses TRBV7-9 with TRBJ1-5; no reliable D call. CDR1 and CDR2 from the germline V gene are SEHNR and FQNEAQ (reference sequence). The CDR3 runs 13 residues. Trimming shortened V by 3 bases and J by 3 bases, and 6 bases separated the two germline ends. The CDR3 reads CASSFGDNQPQHF. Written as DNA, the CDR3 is TGTGCCAGCAGCTTCGGGGACAATCAGCCCCAGCATTTT.

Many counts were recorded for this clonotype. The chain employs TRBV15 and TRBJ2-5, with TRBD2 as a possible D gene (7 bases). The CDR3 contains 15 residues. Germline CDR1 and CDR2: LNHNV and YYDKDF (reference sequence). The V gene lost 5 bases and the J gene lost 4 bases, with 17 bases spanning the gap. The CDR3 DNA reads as TGTGCCACCAGCCACCCGGCGGGGGCGGGAGAGACCCAGTACTTC. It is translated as CATSHPAGAGETQYF.

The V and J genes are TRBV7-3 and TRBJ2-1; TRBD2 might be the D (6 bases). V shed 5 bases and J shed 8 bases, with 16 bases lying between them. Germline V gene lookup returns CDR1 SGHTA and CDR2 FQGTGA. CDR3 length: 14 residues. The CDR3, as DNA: TGTGCCAGCAGCCATCGGACTATCGGCGATGAGCAGTTCTTC. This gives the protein CASSHRTIGDEQFF.

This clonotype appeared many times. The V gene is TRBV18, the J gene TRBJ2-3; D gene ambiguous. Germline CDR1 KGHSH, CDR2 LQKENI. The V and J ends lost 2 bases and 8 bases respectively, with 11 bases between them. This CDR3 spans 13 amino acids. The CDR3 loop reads CASSPESGSTQYF. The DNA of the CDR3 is TGTGCCAGCTCACCAGAAAGTGGGTCTACGCAGTATTTT.